The next 12 T cell receptor beta chains were all read from a single sample in a study of vaccination and CD4 T cells after COVID-19. Specified treatment: approximately 9-day PBMC culture with coronavirus spike peptide pools or control peptides (ViraFEST assay). The Oncomine TCR Beta short-read assay sequenced DNA from cultured CD4+ T cells. TCRdb re-derived calls from the PCR reads in MiXCR, one entry per CDR3 protein. The sample has roughly 10,000 distinct CDR3 sequences, roughly three fifths seen once. The antigens for these receptors are not known. The specimen sequenced was CD4+ T cells from blood, cultured in vitro. The receptors here all came from a human donor who had recovered from COVID-19.

The chain employs TRBV6-4 and TRBJ1-2, with D uncertain. This CDR3 comprises 13 residues. Germline values: CDR1 MRHNA, CDR2 SNTAGT. The V gene lost 3 bases and the J gene lost 3 bases, with 8 bases spanning the gap. Here the CDR3 reads CASSEGIYYGYTF. DNA of the CDR3: TGTGCCAGCAGTGAGGGCATCTACTATGGCTACACCTTC.

J is TRBJ2-1 and V is TRBV5-4; 7 nucleotides match TRBD1. There are 14 residues in the CDR3. V gave up 4 bases and J gave up 2 bases; unmatched junction bases: 3. Germline V CDR1 and CDR2: SGHNT, YYREEE (reference sequence). CDR3 loop: CASSRDRTYNEQFF. In DNA, the CDR3 is TGTGCCAGCAGCCGGGACAGAACCTACAATGAGCAGTTCTTC.

Only one count was recorded for this clonotype. The junction and the germline gene differ at one end; a read error may be behind it. This chain connects TRBV25-1 to TRBJ1-2; weak D call: TRBD1 (6 bases). In germline, CDR1 is MGHDK, CDR2 SYGVNS. The length of the CDR3 is 15 residues. CDR3 nucleotides: TGTGCCAGCAGTGAGACCGGGACAATCGTCTATGACTACACCTTC. The encoded protein is CASSETGTIVYDYTF.

The J gene is TRBJ1-1, the V gene TRBV6-1; the D gene is possibly TRBD1 (5 bases). The CDR3 is made up of 12 amino acids. With 6 bases removed from V and 7 bases from J, the gap between germline ends came to 12 bases. CDR1 and CDR2 from the germline V gene are MNHNS and SASEGT. For the CDR3, the DNA is TGTGCCAGCAGGGGACCGCGAGGTGAAGCTTTCTTT. It is translated as CASRGPRGEAFF.

The chain links TRBV6-5 to TRBJ1-2; a weak D match, TRBD1 (6 bases). The germline CDR1 and CDR2 sequences are MNHEY and SVGAGI. The CDR3 consists of 13 residues. The V end was cut by 2 bases, the J end by 4 bases, with 8 bases between. The DNA for the CDR3 is TGTGCCAGCAGTTACCACAGGGCCTATGGCTACACCTTC. It codes for CASSYHRAYGYTF.

A single count supports this clonotype. The chain is built from TRBV2 and TRBJ1-6; D may be TRBD1 (5 bases). V was cut by 0 bases and J by 6 bases, with 9 bases left in between. The length of the CDR3 is 15 residues. Germline CDR1 reads SNHLY; CDR2 reads FYNNEI. CDR3 amino acids: CASSEAGVGNSPLHF. The CDR3 DNA sequence: TGTGCCAGCAGTGAAGCGGGGGTGGGTAATTCACCCCTCCACTTT.

In its sample, this clonotype was seen a few times. V gene TRBV20-1 combines with J gene TRBJ1-5, with 7 bases that match TRBD1. The CDR3 totals 18 residues. CDR1 and CDR2 from the germline V gene are DFQATT and SNEGSKA (reference sequence). V dropped 0 bases and J dropped 10; count of bases not matched to a gene: 21. The CDR3 nucleotides are TGCAGTGCTAGAGAACCCGGGACGGAGGCAGGGGGTAGGCGACCCCAGCATTTT. This encodes CSAREPGTEAGGRRPQHF.

The chain combines TRBV30 with TRBJ1-2; no clear D. Between the trimmed V and J ends, which lost 3 bases and 8 bases, there was a span of 16 bases. The CDR3 contains 13 residues. Germline CDR1 is GTSNPN and CDR2 is SVGIG (reference sequence). CDR3 sequence (DNA): TGTGCCTGGAGCCCCATTATCTACGACGGCTACACCTTC. It translates to CAWSPIIYDGYTF.

The J gene is TRBJ2-3, the V gene TRBV21-1; TRBD1, as called in the table, went unchecked against the DNA. TRBV21-1 represents a pseudogene. The CDR3 runs 16 residues. The CDR3 DNA is TGTGCCAGCAGGATCATTATGCCAGGGAACGCAGATACGCAGTATTTT. Its translation: CASRIIMPGNADTQYF.

V gene TRBV11-3 combines with J gene TRBJ2-1; D perhaps matches TRBD2 (7 bases). CDR1 and CDR2 from the germline V gene are SGHNT and YENEEA. V dropped 6 bases and J dropped 2 bases, with 14 bases sitting between them. This CDR3 spans 15 amino acids. The CDR3 loop is CASRGRGVTYNEQFF. In DNA, the CDR3 is TGTGCCAGCAGAGGGAGGGGGGTTACCTACAATGAGCAGTTCTTC.

The chain uses TRBV6-1 and TRBJ2-3; D is unresolved. This CDR3 is built from 13 residues. Germline-derived CDR1 and CDR2 are MNHNS and SASEGT. Trimming took off 7 bases at V and 3 bases at J, with 11 bases between the two ends. The CDR3 is CASTRRRTDTQYF. CDR3 sequence (DNA): TGTGCCAGCACCCGGCGCAGAACAGATACGCAGTATTTT.

As concerns this clonotype: A read error may account for a junction end that differs from germline. The chain combines TRBV12-5 with TRBJ1-1, with 7 bases identical to TRBD1. The CDR3 covers 16 residues. Germline loops: CDR1 LGHNT, CDR2 FRNRAP. The CDR3 DNA reads TGTGCTAGTGCCATCTTCAAGGGGACAGTGAACACCGAAGCTTTCTTT. It is translated as CASAIFKGTVNTEAFF.